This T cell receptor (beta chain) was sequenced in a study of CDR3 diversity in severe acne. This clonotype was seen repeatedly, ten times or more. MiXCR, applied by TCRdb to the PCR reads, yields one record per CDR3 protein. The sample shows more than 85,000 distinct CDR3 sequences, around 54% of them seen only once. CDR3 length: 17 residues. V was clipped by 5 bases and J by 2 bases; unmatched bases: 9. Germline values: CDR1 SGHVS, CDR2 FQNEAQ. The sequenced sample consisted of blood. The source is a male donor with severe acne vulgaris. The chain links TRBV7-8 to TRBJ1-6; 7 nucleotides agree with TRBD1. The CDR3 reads CASSQSGGNAYNSPLHF. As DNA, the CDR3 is TGTGCCAGCAGCCAATCAGGGGGTAACGCCTATAATTCACCCCTCCACTTT. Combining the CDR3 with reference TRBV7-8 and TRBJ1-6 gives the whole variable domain GAGVSQSPRYKVAKRGQDVALRCDPISGHVSLFWYQQALGQGPEFLTYFQNEAQLDKSGLPSDRFFAERPEGSVSTLKIQRTQQEDSAVYLCASSQSGGNAYNSPLHFGNGTRLTVT.